This entry describes one T cell receptor (beta chain). Its target is not known. This sample is drawn from a study of cytomegalovirus exposure and HLA in healthy donors. Study at large: Across more than 350 genotyped donors, 65% to 90% landed in the Caucasian-associated ancestry cluster. Points from the study as a whole: 16,951 TCR beta sequences were associated with HLA alleles at 0.05 false discovery rate in a later analysis.

Germline V gene data show CDR1 as SGHTA and CDR2 as FQGNSA. CDR3 size: 16 residues. Trimming pared 6 bases from V and 1 base from J, leaving 18 bases between. PCR involved 60 Vbeta and 13 Jbeta primers. The repertoire was sequenced with immunoSEQ multiplex PCR; TCRdb's copy has only in-frame clones and lacks some. The sample holds 170,000 or so clones, 79% seen once. The sample comprised PBMCs. The origin of this receptor is a woman between 35 and 50 years old in good health and CMV-seronegative. This chain connects TRBV7-2 to TRBJ1-1; D is unresolved. CDR3 sequence reads: CASSPISTSKNTEAFF. The CDR3 coding sequence is TGTGCCAGCAGTCCGATCTCAACTTCGAAGAACACTGAAGCTTTCTTT.